The entry below gives a single T cell receptor (beta chain) sequence along with its context. Its antigen is not identified. The data belong to a study of post-analysis software for immune sequencing data. Study-level information: There were relapsing-remitting, secondary progressive and progressive-relapsing multiple sclerosis among the disease courses included.

TCR beta libraries were prepared from cDNA with unique molecular identifiers. T cells numbering roughly 0.85 to 10 million gave rise to roughly 0.5 million cDNA molecules. Via MiXCR, TCRdb re-called the PCR reads, giving one row per CDR3 protein. The table lists roughly 870,000 distinct CDR3 sequences, around 50% of them singletons. The germline CDR1 and CDR2 sequences are DFQATT and SNEGSKA (reference sequence). The CDR3 contains 13 residues. Study-level results: Samples from a shared batch, those prepared together, strongly co-clustered by F measure. Those with multiple sclerosis, the patient group, showed significantly lower normalized Chao1 diversity than controls. Relative to controls, patients had about 5 TRBV segments at higher frequency, with TRBV5-6, TRBV5-1 and TRBV20-1 among these.

Sequences were obtained from blood. This clonotype originated in a girl under 18 with multiple sclerosis. This chain links TRBV20-1 with TRBJ2-4; possibly TRBD2 for D (5 bases). The end of the DNA fits TRBJ2-7 better, so the J call may be wrong. This CDR3 reads CSAQTGDPYEQYF. The CDR3 DNA sequence: TGCAGTGCTCAAACCGGGGATCCCTACGAGCAGTACTTC.